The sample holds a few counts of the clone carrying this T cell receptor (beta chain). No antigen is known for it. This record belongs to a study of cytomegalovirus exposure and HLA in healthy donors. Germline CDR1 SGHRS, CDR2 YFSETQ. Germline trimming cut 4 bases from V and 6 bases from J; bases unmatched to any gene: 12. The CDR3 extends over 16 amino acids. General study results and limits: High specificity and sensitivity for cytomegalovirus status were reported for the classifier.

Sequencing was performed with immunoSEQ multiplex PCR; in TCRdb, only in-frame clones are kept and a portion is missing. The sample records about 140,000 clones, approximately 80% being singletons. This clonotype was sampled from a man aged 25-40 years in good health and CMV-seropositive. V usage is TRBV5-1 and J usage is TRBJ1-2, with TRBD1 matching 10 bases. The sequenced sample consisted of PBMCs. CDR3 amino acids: CASSPLPGQGFDGYTF. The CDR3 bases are TGCGCCAGCAGCCCGTTACCGGGACAGGGGTTCGATGGCTACACCTTC.